A selection of T cell receptor beta chains follows, all from one sample in a study of blood T cell repertoires in COVID-19. Generated by immunoSEQ multiplex PCR, the TCRdb table keeps only in-frame clones and is missing some. The table lists around 130,000 clones, roughly 91% of them singletons, with more than 15% in the top ten. Source material: peripheral blood. Source of these receptors: a man over 45 with active or convalescent COVID-19. The CDR3 runs from the conserved cysteine through the conserved F or W. D genes are given only for firm matches. Where a row states a size, it is once, few, many or the class of an expanded clone; other rows omit it.

D gene,V gene,clone size,J gene,CDR3 protein,CDR3 DNA
TRBD1,TRBV4-2,once,TRBJ2-7,CASSYTGTDSYEQYF,TGTGCCAGCAGTTATACCGGGACAGACTCCTACGAGCAGTACTTC
NA,TRBV10-3,NA,TRBJ2-1,CAISESTSGKQFF,TGTGCCATCAGTGAGTCGACTTCGGGGAAGCAGTTCTTC
NA,TRBV5-1,NA,TRBJ2-2,CASSLGLGIGELFF,TGCGCCAGCAGCTTGGGACTAGGTATCGGGGAGCTGTTTTTT
NA,TRBV3-1/TRBV3-2,few,TRBJ2-7,CASSQVYREYEQYF,TGTGCCAGCAGCCAAGTCTACAGGGAGTACGAGCAGTACTTC
NA,TRBV3-1/TRBV3-2,once,TRBJ2-1,CASSQIVDSHEQFF,TGTGCCAGCAGCCAAATCGTGGATAGCCATGAGCAGTTCTTC
TRBD1,TRBV6-5,NA,TRBJ1-1,CASSETGTMNTEAFF,TGTGCCAGCAGCGAGACAGGGACCATGAACACTGAAGCTTTCTTT
NA,TRBV24-1,NA,TRBJ2-1,CATSDKQGMVDNEQFF,TGTGCCACCAGTGACAAACAGGGAATGGTCGACAATGAGCAGTTCTTC
NA,TRBV2,NA,TRBJ1-5,CASSVYRDSWPQHF,TGTGCCAGCAGCGTTTACAGGGATTCATGGCCCCAGCATTTT
NA,TRBV3-1/TRBV3-2,NA,TRBJ2-7,CASSHFADEQYF,TGTGCCAGCAGCCACTTCGCGGACGAGCAGTACTTC
NA,TRBV3-1/TRBV3-2,NA,TRBJ2-7,CASRPARGNEQYF,TGTGCCAGCAGGCCCGCCCGGGGGAATGAGCAGTACTTC